The TCR beta chain described here comes from a study of blood T cell repertoires in COVID-19. Across the whole study: T cells, B-cell-depleted T cells, or PBMCs provided the cDNA or gDNA that served as material.

V was shortened by 6 bases and J by 9 bases, with 9 bases between the two germline ends. This CDR3 spans 11 amino acids. Germline-derived CDR1 and CDR2 are LNHDA and SQIVND (reference sequence). Measured with immunoSEQ multiplex PCR; TCRdb has only the in-frame clones, and not every one. Here the sample spans tens of thousands of clones, 65% to 90% being singletons. The chain recombines TRBV19 with TRBJ1-3; D is unclear. Sequencing used peripheral blood. The receptor was isolated from a human donor in a cohort sampled during active COVID-19. The CDR3 is CASRTGSTIYF. CDR3 DNA sequence: TGTGCCAGTAGAACGGGGAGCACCATATATTTT.